These 13 T cell receptor beta chains came from one sample sequenced in a study of blood T cell repertoires in COVID-19. Assay: immunoSEQ multiplex PCR; the TCRdb copy retains only in-frame clones and omits some. The table has approximately 33,000 clones, 88% seen once. Specimen: peripheral blood. These receptors were collected from a man between 60 and 75 years old with COVID-19, enrolled during active disease.

The chain combines TRBV5-6 with TRBJ2-2, with unresolved D. This CDR3 contains 15 residues. The V and J ends lost 4 bases and 8 bases respectively, with 18 bases between them. Germline CDR1 SGHDT, CDR2 YYEEEE. The CDR3: CASSLRATKSGELFF. DNA of the CDR3: TGTGCCAGCAGCCTCCGAGCTACCAAATCTGGGGAGCTGTTTTTT.

This clone has just one count. This chain links TRBV27 with TRBJ1-2; the match to TRBD1 covers 8 bases. The V gene end was trimmed by 6 bases and the J gene end by 6 bases; junction bases not matched to a gene: 6. CDR3 length: 13 residues. Germline V gene data show CDR1 as MNHEY and CDR2 as SMNVEV (reference sequence). The CDR3 loop is CASSRDRRDGYTF. The CDR3 nucleotides are TGTGCCAGCAGCCGGGACAGGAGAGATGGCTACACCTTC.

V is TRBV11-2 and J is TRBJ1-5; possible D gene TRBD1, 6 bases. CDR1 and CDR2 (germline): SGHAT, FQNNGV. The CDR3 is made up of 13 amino acids. Trimming took off 5 bases at V and 7 bases at J, with 12 bases between the two ends. Here the CDR3 DNA reads TGTGCCAGCAGCCCGGGGGGGCGGCAGCCCCAGCATTTT. Its protein is CASSPGGRQPQHF.

V and J are TRBV10-3 and TRBJ2-7; 7 nucleotides align to TRBD2. Germline CDR1 and CDR2: ENHRY and SYGVKD. The trim removed 10 bases at V and 3 bases at J, leaving 6 bases unmatched. The CDR3 runs 12 residues. In DNA, the CDR3 is TGTGCCACCTCCGGGACTATCTACGAGCAGTACTTC. It is translated as CATSGTIYEQYF.

This clone was detected only once. This rearrangement joins TRBV28 to TRBJ2-1; D possibly corresponds to TRBD2 (8 bases). The CDR3 totals 14 residues. In germline, CDR1 is MDHEN, CDR2 SYDVKM. The ends were cut back, 3 bases at V and 10 bases at J, with 16 bases in the middle. The CDR3 DNA reads TGTGCCAGCAGTTTTAGCGGGAAAGGGGGCGAGCAGTTCTTC. This gives the protein CASSFSGKGGEQFF.

This clone came up once. V usage is TRBV9 and J usage is TRBJ1-3; the D gene is possibly TRBD1 (6 bases). The germline V gene has CDR1 SGDLS and CDR2 YYNGEE. The length of the CDR3 is 15 residues. With 3 bases removed from V and 2 bases from J, the gap between germline ends came to 12 bases. The CDR3 loop is CASSGGPNPGNTIYF. In nucleotides, the CDR3 is TGTGCCAGCAGCGGGGGGCCTAATCCTGGAAACACCATATATTTT.

This clone was counted between two and nine times. V usage is TRBV7-8 and J usage is TRBJ2-1; 16 bases are a match to TRBD2. J was trimmed by 1 base and V by 3 bases; bases with no gene match: 3. This CDR3 has 18 residues. Per germline, CDR1 SGHVS and CDR2 FQNEAQ. The CDR3 loop is CASSLGLAGGASYNEQFF. DNA of the CDR3: TGTGCCAGCAGCTTGGGACTAGCGGGAGGGGCATCCTACAATGAGCAGTTCTTC.

The chain carries TRBV28 and TRBJ1-4; the D is unclear. The germline V gene has CDR1 MDHEN and CDR2 SYDVKM. With 6 bases removed from V and 8 bases from J, the gap between germline ends came to 10 bases. This CDR3 is built from 12 residues. The CDR3 sequence: CASSPEREKLFF. For the CDR3, the DNA is TGTGCCAGCAGCCCAGAACGAGAAAAACTGTTTTTT.

This chain connects TRBV30 to TRBJ2-3; perhaps TRBD1 as D (5 bases). CDR3 length: 13 residues. Trimming took 3 bases from V and 2 from J, leaving 9 bases between them. Germline CDR1 reads GTSNPN; CDR2 reads SVGIG (reference sequence). The DNA of the CDR3 is TGTGCCTGGAGGCAACAGGCCACAGATACGCAGTATTTT. Its protein product is CAWRQQATDTQYF.

The chain is built from TRBV28 and TRBJ2-7; 7 bases match TRBD2. This CDR3 has 14 amino acids. J was trimmed by 5 bases and V by 3 bases; bases with no gene match: 7. Germline CDR1 and CDR2: MDHEN and SYDVKM. Here the CDR3 reads CASSLGGIGNEQYF. For the CDR3, the DNA is TGTGCCAGCAGTTTGGGGGGGATCGGCAACGAGCAGTACTTC.

This chain uses TRBV20-1 with TRBJ1-1; no clear D gene. This CDR3 region has 11 residues. Germline CDR1 DFQATT, CDR2 SNEGSKA (reference sequence). The CDR3 DNA is TGCAGAGCAGTCGGGTTGCCTGAAGCTTTCTTT. Translation: CRAVGLPEAFF.

In this sample, this clone turned up once. V usage is TRBV5-4 and J usage is TRBJ2-3, with TRBD2 identical over 12 bases. CDR3 length: 17 amino acids. Germline CDR1 is SGHNT and CDR2 is YYREEE (reference sequence). Germline trimming cut 0 bases from V and 2 bases from J; bases unmatched to any gene: 4. CDR3 loop: CASSLATSGRITDTQYF. In nucleotides, the CDR3 is TGTGCCAGCAGCTTGGCGACTAGCGGGAGAATCACAGATACGCAGTATTTT.

V usage is TRBV7-9 and J usage is TRBJ2-6; D unresolved. Germline values: CDR1 SEHNR, CDR2 FQNEAQ (reference sequence). This CDR3 is built from 15 residues. Trimming took 1 base from V and 3 from J, leaving 7 bases between them. The CDR3 DNA reads TGTGCCAGCAGCTTAGTCCCCCTTGGGGCCAACGTCCTGACTTTC. Translating it yields CASSLVPLGANVLTF.